This T cell receptor beta chain was identified during a study of T cell responses to AZD1222 COVID-19 vaccine. Regarding the study as a whole: Mostly white British, mostly female donors; authors suggested clonal diversity may be underestimated. At study baseline, merely several AZD1222 recipients were seropositive. After the peak T cell response, and only then, were repertoires sampled.

CDR1 is DFQATT and CDR2 is SNEGSKA in the germline V gene (reference sequence). Trimming removed 4 bases from V and 7 bases from J, with 10 bases in between. CDR3 length: 11 residues. As to this clone: What it binds is unknown.

Libraries were prepared by immunoSEQ multiplex PCR; TCRdb keeps only in-frame clonotypes and omits some of them. The sample shows just under 150,000 clones, approximately 91% of them seen only once. The material sequenced was peripheral blood, taken 28 days after the second dose of the MenACWY control vaccine. This chain uses TRBV20-1 with TRBJ1-1; D call uncertain. The sequence was collected from an adult who received the MenACWY meningococcal vaccine as a control. The CDR3: CSANDGREAFF. The CDR3 nucleotides are TGCAGTGCTAATGATGGCCGTGAAGCTTTCTTT.